The 20 T cell receptor beta chains presented below share a single source sample, sequenced in a study of blood T cells in healthy people across ages. PCR was performed a second time for about 7 to 11 cycles using a sample-barcoded 5' primer and a J-beta primer mix. TCRdb itself ran the 5' RACE reads through MiXCR, one entry per CDR3 protein. The data contain about 760,000 distinct CDR3 sequences, approximately 25% of them seen just once; the ten biggest clones take up 9.4%. This same sample was also part of a study on T cells of mothers and their children.

Sequencing was carried out using blood. These receptor sequences come from a boy between 10 and 17 years old in good health.

This clonotype has just a few counts. The V gene is TRBV7-9, the J gene TRBJ2-2; D is uncertain. V was trimmed by 5 bases and J by 6 bases, leaving 7 bases between them. Germline loops: CDR1 SEHNR, CDR2 FQNEAQ (reference sequence). The CDR3 covers 12 residues. CDR3 region: CASSPHPGELFF. CDR3 in DNA: TGTGCCAGCAGCCCACATCCCGGGGAGCTGTTTTTT.

This chain joins TRBV29-1 and TRBJ2-1; D perhaps matches TRBD2 (5 bases). V was shortened by 5 bases and J by 8 bases, with 10 bases between the two germline ends. This CDR3 spans 11 amino acids. CDR1 and CDR2 (germline): SQVTM, ANQGSEA. CDR3 sequence: CSVTRGDEQFF. The DNA of the CDR3 is TGCAGCGTTACCCGGGGAGATGAGCAGTTCTTC.

This clonotype was recorded once. This chain links TRBV27 with TRBJ2-1, with 11 bases lining up with TRBD2. CDR3 length: 16 residues. The ends lost 4 bases at V and 5 bases at J; junction bases unmatched: 7. The germline CDR1 and CDR2 sequences are MNHEY and SMNVEV (reference sequence). Written as DNA, the CDR3 is TGTGCCAGCAGTTCCTTGACTAGCGGGGTACACAATGAGCAGTTCTTC. Translation: CASSSLTSGVHNEQFF.

This chain links TRBV20-1 with TRBJ2-5; 15 positions agree with TRBD2. The J call may be in error: the DNA end matches TRBJ2-7 better. Germline CDR1 reads DFQATT; CDR2 reads SNEGSKA (reference sequence). The CDR3 runs to 16 residues. The CDR3 DNA follows: TGCAGTGCCGCCCCCGGGACTAGCGGGAGGAGGGGCGAGCAGTACTTC. It codes for CSAAPGTSGRRGEQYF.

The V gene is TRBV5-1, the J gene TRBJ2-5; 10 bases line up with TRBD1. V lost 4 bases and J lost 3; bases outside the gene matches: 9. This CDR3 comprises 16 residues. Germline values: CDR1 SGHRS, CDR2 YFSETQ. Here the CDR3 DNA reads TGCGCCAGCAGCCCCGGAGGGACAGGGGTGGAAGAGACCCAGTACTTC. Protein sequence: CASSPGGTGVEETQYF.

CDR3 in DNA: TGTGCCAGCTCACGGGGGGACAGGGTTTCACCCCTCCACTTT. Encoded protein: CASSRGDRVSPLHF. The gene calls are TRBV18 and TRBJ1-6; 9 bases line up with TRBD1. This CDR3 has 14 amino acids. J lost 9 bases, V lost 4 bases, and 4 bases had no gene match. The germline V gene has CDR1 KGHSH and CDR2 LQKENI.

A few counts support this clonotype. The chain recombines TRBV20-1 with TRBJ2-5; the match to TRBD1 covers 10 bases. TRBJ2-7 matches the DNA end more closely, so the J call is doubtful. Germline V gene sequence: CDR1 DFQATT, CDR2 SNEGSKA (reference sequence). The CDR3 totals 16 residues. The CDR3 region has the DNA TGCAGTGCCCAGGATCGGGGGACAGGGGACTCCTACGAGCAGTACTTC. Amino acids: CSAQDRGTGDSYEQYF.

This clonotype was seen a handful of times. The chain has TRBV7-2 and TRBJ2-7; D tentatively fits TRBD1 or TRBD2 (5 bases each). Trimming removed 2 bases at V and 3 bases at J, with 20 bases between. CDR1 and CDR2 from the germline V gene are SGHTA and FQGNSA. The CDR3 is 17 amino acids. As DNA, the CDR3 is TGTGCCAGCAGCTTACAACGCTTGGGGGTCGGATTCTACGAGCAGTACTTC. It specifies CASSLQRLGVGFYEQYF.

The chain recombines TRBV13 with TRBJ1-2, with TRBD1 identical over 9 bases. In germline, CDR1 is PRHDT, CDR2 FYEKMQ (reference sequence). There are 15 residues in the CDR3. V gave up 6 bases and J gave up 2 bases; unmatched junction bases: 7. Written as DNA, the CDR3 is TGTGCCAGCAGTTGGGACAGGGCAGACAACTATGGCTACACCTTC. Its protein product is CASSWDRADNYGYTF.

This clonotype was seen a handful of times. At one of its ends the junction is not consistent with the germline gene, which may arise from a read error. This chain links TRBV7-7 with TRBJ2-3; D is unresolved. The CDR3 has 16 amino acids. Germline V gene data show CDR1 as SSHAT and CDR2 as FNYEAQ (reference sequence). This CDR3 reads CASSLGTAVSTDTQYF. In DNA, the CDR3 is TGTGCTAGCAGTCTGGGAACGGCGGTGAGCACAGATACGCAGTATTTT.

The chain carries TRBV7-2 and TRBJ2-3; D uncertain. V was pared by 2 bases and J by 0 bases, with 9 bases between. The CDR3 is made up of 15 amino acids. Germline V gene lookup returns CDR1 SGHTA and CDR2 FQGNSA. The CDR3 sequence is CASSLIRVSTDTQYF. Here the CDR3 DNA reads TGTGCCAGCAGCTTAATCCGGGTTAGCACAGATACGCAGTATTTT.

There are a few counts of this clonotype. The chain employs TRBV27 and TRBJ2-7, with 12 bases that match TRBD2. The germline gives CDR1 MNHEY, CDR2 SMNVEV (reference sequence). The CDR3 is made up of 14 amino acids. With V trimmed by 7 bases and J by 4 bases, 5 bases remained unmatched. The CDR3 DNA follows: TGTGCCAGCACCCGGACTAGCGGGGATTACGAGCAGTACTTC. Protein: CASTRTSGDYEQYF.

The chain uses TRBV25-1 and TRBJ2-1; perhaps TRBD2 as D (5 bases). The J call is doubtful: the DNA matches TRBJ2-5 better. The CDR3 is made up of 15 amino acids. Germline V CDR1 and CDR2: MGHDK, SYGVNS. The CDR3 DNA sequence: TGTGCCAGCAGTGCGGACCCCTGGACGGGGGAGACCCAGTACTTC. It is translated as CASSADPWTGETQYF.

The chain couples TRBV9 to TRBJ2-7; D not certain. V was shortened by 3 bases and J by 0 bases, with 10 bases between the two germline ends. Germline CDR1 SGDLS, CDR2 YYNGEE. This CDR3 contains 14 residues. The CDR3 spells CASSARPLSYEQYF. The DNA for the CDR3 is TGTGCCAGCAGCGCCCGGCCCCTCTCCTACGAGCAGTACTTC.

The chain uses TRBV28 and TRBJ1-6; D not certain. The CDR3 runs 15 residues. Germline V gene data show CDR1 as MDHEN and CDR2 as SYDVKM. The V gene lost 0 bases and the J gene lost 6 bases, with 9 bases spanning the gap. CDR3: CASSLWSQTNSPLHF. The CDR3 DNA sequence: TGTGCCAGCAGTTTATGGTCACAGACTAATTCACCCCTCCACTTT.

The chain carries TRBV10-3 and TRBJ2-6, with a weak D call TRBD1 (5 bases). The germline CDR1 and CDR2 sequences are ENHRY and SYGVKD. The length of the CDR3 is 13 residues. V dropped 3 bases and J dropped 18 bases, with 18 bases sitting between them. The CDR3 DNA follows: TGTGCCATCAGTGAACGAGAGACAGACCCGAGGACTTTC. This gives the protein CAISERETDPRTF.

This clonotype has only a few counts. J is TRBJ2-6 and V is TRBV28; no reliable D call. The germline V gene has CDR1 MDHEN and CDR2 SYDVKM. The CDR3 runs to 15 residues. V gave up 6 bases and J gave up 2 bases, with 11 bases separating them. CDR3 residues: CASSPTSAGANVLTF. For the CDR3, the DNA is TGTGCCAGCAGCCCAACGTCGGCTGGGGCCAACGTCCTGACTTTC.

V usage is TRBV11-3 and J usage is TRBJ1-2; D is ambiguous. This CDR3 contains 13 residues. V lost 1 base and J lost 7, with 10 bases in between. Germline lookup yields CDR1 SGHNT and CDR2 YENEEA. CDR3 bases: TGTGCCAGCAGCTTAGCAGTTAAGGGTGGCTACACCTTC. Translation gives CASSLAVKGGYTF.

V gene TRBV29-1 combines with J gene TRBJ2-7; maybe TRBD1 (6 bases). The V gene lost 5 bases and the J gene lost 3 bases, with 17 bases spanning the gap. This CDR3 contains 14 residues. Germline CDR1 is SQVTM and CDR2 is ANQGSEA. This CDR3 is CSVSQGLGIYEQYF. In nucleotides, the CDR3 is TGCAGCGTTTCTCAGGGGCTGGGTATCTACGAGCAGTACTTC.

The rearrangement joins TRBV27 to TRBJ2-7, with TRBD1 matching 8 bases. Trimming took 7 bases from V and 5 from J; bases not matched to a gene: 7. The CDR3 has 13 amino acids. Germline V lookup: CDR1 MNHEY, CDR2 SMNVEV (reference sequence). The CDR3 nucleotides read TGTGCCAGCAATGGACAGGGCAGGAACGAGCAGTACTTC. The encoded protein is CASNGQGRNEQYF.